Each of the 27 T cell receptor beta chains below was sequenced from the same sample in a study of blood T cell repertoires in COVID-19. Profiled with immunoSEQ multiplex PCR; TCRdb holds only in-frame clones, not every one. The table has under 65,000 clones, around 79% seen once; the top ten hold 14%. Sample: peripheral blood. These receptors came from a woman between 65 and 79 years old with acute or convalescent COVID-19.

The chain employs TRBV24-1 and TRBJ1-1; 7 nucleotides match TRBD1. With 4 bases clipped from V and 6 bases from J, the junction kept 4 bases outside the gene matches. This CDR3 contains 13 residues. Germline V lookup: CDR1 KGHDR, CDR2 SFDVKD. The CDR3 is CATSDPGTAEAFF. In DNA form, the CDR3 reads TGTGCCACCAGTGACCCTGGGACAGCTGAAGCTTTCTTT.

The J gene is TRBJ1-5, the V gene TRBV29-1, with D possibly being TRBD1 (6 bases). The CDR3 is 14 amino acids. V dropped 3 bases and J dropped 0 bases, with 9 bases sitting between them. Germline V gene lookup returns CDR1 SQVTM and CDR2 ANQGSEA. The CDR3 loop is CSVDGGSSNQPQHF. CDR3 sequence (DNA): TGCAGCGTTGATGGGGGCTCTAGCAATCAGCCCCAGCATTTT.

The chain uses TRBV11-2 and TRBJ2-1, with a possible D match to TRBD2 (5 bases). Trimming removed 1 base from V and 4 bases from J, with 11 bases in between. Germline V gene lookup returns CDR1 SGHAT and CDR2 FQNNGV. This CDR3 contains 15 residues. The CDR3 reads CASSLVAIAYNEQFF. CDR3 nucleotide sequence: TGTGCCAGCAGCTTAGTAGCGATCGCTTACAATGAGCAGTTCTTC.

The V and J genes are TRBV10-3 and TRBJ1-4, with D unclear. Germline CDR1 is ENHRY and CDR2 is SYGVKD. The CDR3 has 15 amino acids. V was trimmed by 0 bases and J by 8 bases, leaving 13 bases between them. CDR3 loop: CAISESRNPAEKLFF. Written as DNA, the CDR3 is TGTGCCATCAGTGAGTCGAGGAATCCCGCGGAAAAACTGTTTTTT.

The CDR3 nucleotides are TGTGCCAGCAGCGTAGGCGCGGCTAGACGGCGGGACACAGATACGCAGTATTTT. Encoded protein: CASSVGAARRRDTDTQYF. The chain combines TRBV9 with TRBJ2-3; tentative D call: TRBD2 (6 bases). The CDR3 is 18 residues long. Germline CDR1 and CDR2: SGDLS and YYNGEE. Trimming left V 0 bases short and J 2 bases short, with 19 bases between. Using reference TRBV9 and TRBJ2-3 for the parts outside the CDR3, the full variable domain is DSGVTQTPKHLITATGQRVTLRCSPRSGDLSVYWYQQSLDQGLQFLIQYYNGEERAKGNILERFSAQQFPDLHSELNLSSLELGDSALYFCASSVGAARRRDTDTQYFGPGTRLTVL.

This clone was detected a few times. The rearrangement joins TRBV27 to TRBJ2-2; D uncertain. With 2 bases removed from V and 5 bases from J, the gap between germline ends came to 6 bases. CDR3 length equals 13 residues. Germline V CDR1 and CDR2: MNHEY, SMNVEV (reference sequence). CDR3 nucleotides: TGTGCCAGCAGTTTACGGTGGACCGGGGAGCTGTTTTTT. It codes for CASSLRWTGELFF.

The rearrangement links TRBV5-5 to TRBJ1-1; 7 bases are shared with TRBD1. J lost 1 base, V lost 5 bases, and 2 bases had no gene match. There are 13 residues in the CDR3. Germline CDR1 and CDR2: SGHKS and YYEKEE (reference sequence). CDR3 bases: TGTGCCAGCAGGGGACAGTCGAACACTGAAGCTTTCTTT. Amino acids: CASRGQSNTEAFF.

The rearrangement links TRBV3-1 (or the pseudogene TRBV3-2) to TRBJ2-3, with D possibly TRBD2 on 5 matching bases. V was pared by 4 bases and J by 9 bases, with 8 bases between. This CDR3 spans 11 amino acids. Germline V lookup: CDR1 LGHDT, CDR2 YNNKEL (reference sequence). The CDR3 loop reads CASSRADTQYF. The CDR3 bases are TGTGCCAGCAGCCGAGCGGACACGCAGTATTTT.

This clone turned up a few times. V and J are TRBV19 and TRBJ2-5, with TRBD1 identical over 7 bases. Germline V lookup: CDR1 LNHDA, CDR2 SQIVND (reference sequence). V shed 3 bases, J shed 3 bases, and the junction held 1 base outside the gene matches. The CDR3 has 13 amino acids. CDR3 protein: CASSIGQEETQYF. CDR3 bases: TGTGCCAGTAGTATCGGACAGGAAGAGACCCAGTACTTC. The full variable domain, rest sourced from reference TRBV19 and TRBJ2-5, is DGGITQSPKYLFRKEGQNVTLSCEQNLNHDAMYWYRQDPGQGLRLIYYSQIVNDFQKGDIAEGYSVSREKKESFPLTVTSAQKNPTAFYLCASSIGQEETQYFGPGTRLLVL.

The chain couples TRBV19 to TRBJ1-2; D unresolved. The V and J ends lost 2 bases and 3 bases respectively, with 10 bases between them. This CDR3 contains 14 residues. Germline CDR1 is LNHDA and CDR2 is SQIVND (reference sequence). This CDR3 reads CASSIKSSYYGYTF. The DNA for the CDR3 is TGTGCCAGTAGTATAAAATCCTCTTACTATGGCTACACCTTC.

The chain combines TRBV7-9 with TRBJ1-1; D uncertain. Looked up from germline, CDR1 is SEHNR and CDR2 is FQNEAQ (reference sequence). This CDR3 region has 13 residues. V was cut by 5 bases and J by 1 base, with 8 bases left in between. The CDR3 sequence: CASSPSGNTEAFF. In nucleotides, the CDR3 is TGTGCCAGCAGCCCGTCCGGGAACACTGAAGCTTTCTTT.

This chain joins TRBV18 and TRBJ2-3; 7 positions agree with TRBD2. Germline V gene lookup returns CDR1 KGHSH and CDR2 LQKENI. Germline trimming cut 8 bases from V and 8 bases from J; bases unmatched to any gene: 16. The CDR3 consists of 15 residues. The DNA for the CDR3 is TGTGCCAGCCTGGGTGGGACTACTGGGCAAGGTACGCAGTATTTT. Translated: CASLGGTTGQGTQYF.

The chain carries TRBV5-5 and TRBJ2-1; 10 nucleotides line up with TRBD1. V lost 2 bases to trimming and J lost 4 bases; unmatched junction nucleotides: 3. There are 15 residues in the CDR3. Germline values: CDR1 SGHKS, CDR2 YYEKEE (reference sequence). CDR3 DNA: TGTGCCAGCAGCTTAGGGACAGGGGTTTACAATGAGCAGTTCTTC. It encodes CASSLGTGVYNEQFF.

The chain recombines TRBV6-5 with TRBJ2-7, with 9 bases identical to TRBD2. With 7 bases clipped from V and 4 bases from J, the junction kept 8 bases outside the gene matches. Germline V CDR1 and CDR2: MNHEY, SVGAGI. The CDR3 contains 14 residues. Here the CDR3 DNA reads TGTGCCAGCACCAGTAGCGGGGGAGGTTACGAGCAGTACGTC. Its protein product is CASTSSGGGYEQYV.

This clone occurred many times. The chain links TRBV3-1 (or the pseudogene TRBV3-2) to TRBJ2-7; a possible D gene is TRBD2 (6 bases). Germline V gene data show CDR1 as LGHDT and CDR2 as YNNKEL (reference sequence). This CDR3 region has 14 residues. V was pared by 3 bases and J by 5 bases, with 14 bases between. For the CDR3, the DNA is TGTGCCAGCAGCCATGGAGGGAAGACCCACGAGCAGTACGTC. Amino acid sequence: CASSHGGKTHEQYV.

The chain combines TRBV7-8 with TRBJ1-4; the D gene is possibly TRBD1 (6 bases). Germline-derived CDR1 and CDR2 are SGHVS and FQNEAQ. The CDR3 extends over 15 amino acids. The V end was cut by 1 base, the J end by 5 bases, with 11 bases between. CDR3 nucleotides: TGTGCCAGCAGCTTAGACGGACAGACGAATGAAAAACTGTTTTTT. Protein: CASSLDGQTNEKLFF.

This rearrangement joins TRBV30 to TRBJ1-1; D gene ambiguous. This CDR3 is 14 amino acids long. Trimming removed 2 bases at V and 0 bases at J, with 10 bases between. From germline, CDR1 is GTSNPN and CDR2 SVGIG (reference sequence). The CDR3 loop reads CAWSKRRMNTEAFF. CDR3 DNA sequence: TGTGCCTGGAGTAAACGGAGAATGAACACTGAAGCTTTCTTT.

The CDR3 DNA is TGTGCCAGTAGCCCTCTCATAACGGGACAGGGACGTCAGCCCCAGCATTTT. Amino acids: CASSPLITGQGRQPQHF. The gene calls are TRBV19 and TRBJ1-5; 9 positions match TRBD1. The V segment lost 6 bases and the J segment 6 bases; nucleotides outside the gene matches: 15. CDR3 length equals 17 residues. Looked up from germline, CDR1 is LNHDA and CDR2 is SQIVND (reference sequence). The variable domain in full, with the rest retrieved from reference TRBV19 and TRBJ1-5, is DGGITQSPKYLFRKEGQNVTLSCEQNLNHDAMYWYRQDPGQGLRLIYYSQIVNDFQKGDIAEGYSVSREKKESFPLTVTSAQKNPTAFYLCASSPLITGQGRQPQHFGDGTRLSIL.

V usage is TRBV11-2 and J usage is TRBJ2-7; TRBD2 is a possible D gene (7 bases). Germline V lookup: CDR1 SGHAT, CDR2 FQNNGV. There are 15 residues in the CDR3. CDR3 in DNA: TGTGTAACGAGGGGGGGCCCGGGGATTTCCTACGAGCAGTACTTC. Amino acids: CVTRGGPGISYEQYF.

The rearrangement links TRBV20-1 to TRBJ1-1; a weak D match, TRBD1 (5 bases). The CDR3 totals 11 residues. Per the germline V gene, CDR1 is DFQATT and CDR2 is SNEGSKA (reference sequence). Trimming left V 6 bases short and J 4 bases short, with 9 bases between. CDR3 in DNA: TGCAGTGCCCCTGACAGCACTGAAGCTTTCTTT. This sequence encodes CSAPDSTEAFF.

The chain links TRBV3-1 (or the pseudogene TRBV3-2) to TRBJ2-5; possible D gene TRBD1, 5 bases. The V end was cut by 1 base, the J end by 6 bases, with 12 bases between. Germline V gene sequence: CDR1 LGHDT, CDR2 YNNKEL (reference sequence). CDR3 size: 14 residues. The DNA of the CDR3 is TGTGCCAGCAGCCAAGTAGGGCAGGGAAAGACCCAGTACTTC. Its translation is CASSQVGQGKTQYF.

The chain employs TRBV9 and TRBJ2-1, with D possibly being TRBD2 (6 bases). This CDR3 contains 15 residues. Germline V gene data show CDR1 as SGDLS and CDR2 as YYNGEE. Between the trimmed V and J ends, which lost 0 bases and 6 bases, there was a span of 13 bases. The CDR3 nucleotides are TGTGCCAGCAGCGTAGTAGGAGGGTTCGGCAATGAGCAGTTCTTC. It is translated as CASSVVGGFGNEQFF. Drawing the rest from reference TRBV9 and TRBJ2-1, the complete variable domain is DSGVTQTPKHLITATGQRVTLRCSPRSGDLSVYWYQQSLDQGLQFLIQYYNGEERAKGNILERFSAQQFPDLHSELNLSSLELGDSALYFCASSVVGGFGNEQFFGPGTRLTVL.

In this sample, this clone turned up a few times. J is TRBJ1-6 and V is TRBV6-1; tentatively, D is TRBD1 (6 bases). CDR3 length: 17 residues. V shed 1 base and J shed 9 bases, with 19 bases lying between them. Germline values: CDR1 MNHNS, CDR2 SASEGT. In DNA, the CDR3 is TGTGCCAGCAGTGAAGAGCCTGGCAGGGGTAGGGGTTCACCCCTCCACTTT. The encoded protein is CASSEEPGRGRGSPLHF.

The chain recombines TRBV18 with TRBJ1-6, with D unresolved. The length of the CDR3 is 15 residues. The germline V gene encodes CDR1 KGHSH and CDR2 LQKENI. V was trimmed by 5 bases and J by 6 bases, leaving 14 bases between them. The CDR3 sequence is CASSASGWGNSPLHF. The CDR3 DNA reads TGTGCCAGCTCAGCCTCGGGATGGGGTAATTCACCCCTCCACTTT.

The count of this clone is one. This sequence joins TRBV10-3 and TRBJ2-2, with 7 bases aligning to TRBD1. The germline V gene has CDR1 ENHRY and CDR2 SYGVKD. CDR3 length: 15 amino acids. Trimming at V came to 9 bases and at J to 0 bases, leaving 7 bases not matched to a gene. The CDR3 sequence: CAISTGDTNTGELFF. CDR3 nucleotides: TGTGCCATTAGCACAGGGGATACGAACACCGGGGAGCTGTTTTTT.

The gene calls are TRBV7-8 and TRBJ1-3, with TRBD1 as a possible D gene (5 bases). Germline V gene lookup returns CDR1 SGHVS and CDR2 FQNEAQ. Trimming shortened V by 5 bases and J by 4 bases, and 27 bases separated the two germline ends. The CDR3 consists of 19 residues. CDR3 amino acids: CASSETGTERRSLGNTIYF. The CDR3 DNA is TGTGCCAGCAGCGAGACCGGGACTGAACGGCGAAGTTTAGGAAACACCATATATTTT.

The chain recombines TRBV6-1 with TRBJ1-6; TRBD1 agrees at 9 bases. The CDR3 loop spans 14 amino acids. V gave up 5 bases and J gave up 8 bases; unmatched junction bases: 4. Looked up from germline, CDR1 is MNHNS and CDR2 is SASEGT. The CDR3: CASSYTGGDSPLHF. The CDR3, as DNA: TGTGCCAGCAGTTATACAGGGGGCGATTCACCCCTCCACTTT.